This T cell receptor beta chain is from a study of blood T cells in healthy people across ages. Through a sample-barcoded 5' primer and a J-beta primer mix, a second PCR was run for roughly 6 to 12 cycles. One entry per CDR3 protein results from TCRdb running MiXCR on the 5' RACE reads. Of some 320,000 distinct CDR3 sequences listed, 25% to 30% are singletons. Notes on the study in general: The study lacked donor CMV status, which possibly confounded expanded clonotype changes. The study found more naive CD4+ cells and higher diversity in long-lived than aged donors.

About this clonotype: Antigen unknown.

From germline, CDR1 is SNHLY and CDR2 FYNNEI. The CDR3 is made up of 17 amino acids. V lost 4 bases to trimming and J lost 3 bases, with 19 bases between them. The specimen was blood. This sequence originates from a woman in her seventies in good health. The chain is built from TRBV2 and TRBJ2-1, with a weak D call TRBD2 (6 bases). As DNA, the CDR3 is TGTGCCAGCAGTGCGGGGCAGGGACTGGGCCTCTACAATGAGCAGTTCTTC. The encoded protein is CASSAGQGLGLYNEQFF. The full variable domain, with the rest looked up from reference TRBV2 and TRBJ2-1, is EPEVTQTPSHQVTQMGQEVILRCVPISNHLYFYWYRQILGQKVEFLVSFYNNEISEKSEIFDDQFSVERPDGSNFTLKIRSTKLEDSAMYFCASSAGQGLGLYNEQFFGPGTRLTVL.